Detailed here is one T cell receptor beta chain. The data were taken from a study of shared clonotypes between healthy human individuals. CDR1 is SGHDT and CDR2 is YYEEEE in the germline V gene. Losses at the gene ends were 3 bases for V and 10 bases for J; bases not matched to a gene: 14. The CDR3 totals 17 residues. Terminally differentiated effector memory CD45RA+ cells were excluded by CCR7 positive selection of CD45RO-negative cells. TCRdb's table, derived via immunoSEQ multiplex PCR, lists solely in-frame clones and lacks some. The sample records under 2,000,000 clones, about 95% being singletons.

This TCR was sampled from a man younger than 30 in good health. Input material: naive CD8+ T cells sorted from blood. This sequence joins TRBV5-6 and TRBJ1-6, with 9 bases aligning to TRBD1. The CDR3 is CASSSSPGTGLFSPLHF. DNA of the CDR3: TGTGCCAGCAGCTCCTCCCCGGGGACAGGGCTTTTCTCACCCCTCCACTTT.